This T cell receptor (beta chain) is drawn from a study of blood T cell repertoires in COVID-19. Across the study: Acute and convalescent COVID-19 samples came from the United States, Italy and Spain. PBMCs, B-cell-depleted T cells, or T cells were the source of the cDNA or gDNA that made up the material.

There are 14 residues in the CDR3. The V gene end was trimmed by 3 bases and the J gene end by 0 bases; junction bases not matched to a gene: 0. Germline-derived CDR1 and CDR2 are KGHSH and LQKENI. Study processing details: The assay estimated nucleated cells by amplifying reference gene primers. Profiled with immunoSEQ multiplex PCR; TCRdb holds only in-frame clones, not every one. The V and J calls and clone size are taken from that table; D and trimming were inferred from the DNA. This repertoire shows more than 400,000 clones, 80% to 90% found once; its top ten account for approximately 3.4%. Sequences were obtained from peripheral blood. This TCR was recovered from a human donor in a cohort sampled during active COVID-19. The chain combines TRBV18 with TRBJ1-1; 8 bases fit TRBD1. The DNA for the CDR3 is TGTGCCAGCTCACCGGACAGGGTGAACACTGAAGCTTTCTTT. Translation: CASSPDRVNTEAFF.